This T cell receptor (beta chain) derives from a study of blood T cell repertoires in COVID-19. CDR1 SGHRS and CDR2 YFSETQ come from the germline V gene. The CDR3 has 18 amino acids. The ends were cut back, 0 bases at V and 9 bases at J, with 28 bases in the middle. Under the authors' procedure: Cell counts per sample came from amplifying reference gene primers. The method was immunoSEQ multiplex PCR; TCRdb's version includes in-frame clones alone and lacks a portion of them. V, J and clone size derive from that table, while D and trimming were established from the DNA sequence. This table has around 400,000 clones, nearly 90% appearing once.

The TCR was taken from a woman under 40 who had recovered from COVID-19. Material for sequencing was PBMCs or T cells enriched from blood (not recorded which). The chain recombines TRBV5-1 with TRBJ2-7; possibly TRBD1 for D (7 bases). The CDR3 region has the DNA TGCGCCAGCAGCTTGGAATCGCCAGGGGGACTTCACGCCCCTCGGCAGTACTTC. Protein sequence: CASSLESPGGLHAPRQYF.